Below are 20 T cell receptor beta chains sequenced from a single sample in a study of T cells expressing NK-cell markers. TCRdb derives one entry per CDR3 protein from the 5' RACE reads, leaving out DNA. The sample spans 120,000 to 150,000 distinct CDR3 sequences; the ten largest clones claim about 12%. The sample comprised blood T cells: a sorted CD56 or NKG2C T cell subset, CD4+ or CD8+ T cells, or bulk PBMC T cells (not recorded which). Source of these receptors: a man aged 18 to 30 in good health.

V usage is TRBV30 and J usage is TRBJ2-7; as DNA is missing, the TRBD1 call by TCRdb cannot be tested. In germline, CDR1 is GTSNPN, CDR2 SVGIG (reference sequence). The CDR3 runs 16 residues. CDR3 in amino acids: CAWSGFGLVGDLRQYF. The full variable domain, completed using reference TRBV30 and TRBJ2-7, is SQTIHQWPATLVQPVGSPLSLECTVEGTSNPNLYWYRQAAGRGLQLLFYSVGIGQISSEVPQNLSASRPQDRQFILSSKKLLLSDSGFYLCAWSGFGLVGDLRQYFGPGTRLTVT.

The genes are TRBV29-1 and TRBJ2-7; the TCRdb call, TRBD1, lacks DNA for checking. Per the germline V gene, CDR1 is SQVTM and CDR2 is ANQGSEA. The CDR3 totals 14 residues. CDR3 region: CSVELARGTYEQYF.

This rearrangement joins TRBV5-6 to TRBJ2-1; TCRdb reports TRBD1, a call that lacks DNA to check it against. The CDR3 length is 17 residues. CDR1 is SGHDT, CDR2 YYEEEE, per germline. CDR3 residues: CASSSPGTGMTQNEQFF. The whole variable domain, remainder taken from reference TRBV5-6 and TRBJ2-1, is DAGVTQSPTHLIKTRGQQVTLRCSPKSGHDTVSWYQQALGQGPQFIFQYYEEEERQRGNFPDRFSGHQFPNYSSELNVNALLLGDSALYLCASSSPGTGMTQNEQFFGPGTRLTVL.

This chain uses TRBV7-6 with TRBJ1-3; TCRdb gives TRBD1 as the D gene, but with no DNA this cannot be confirmed. Germline-derived CDR1 and CDR2 are SGHVS and FNYEAQ. This CDR3 has 14 amino acids. The CDR3: CASSPTGGGNTIYF.

The chain joins TRBV29-1 to TRBJ2-2; the D call of TRBD2 rests on TCRdb alone, since no DNA is present to check it. The CDR3 consists of 15 residues. Germline CDR1 SQVTM, CDR2 ANQGSEA. Here the CDR3 reads CSFHSGDSYTGELFF.

This chain uses TRBV6-5 with TRBJ2-7; TCRdb's D call of TRBD2 is untestable without DNA. The CDR3 runs 16 residues. Germline lookup yields CDR1 MNHEY and CDR2 SVGAGI. CDR3 residues: CASSYQRETVTYEQYF.

The V and J genes are TRBV5-1 and TRBJ1-1; the D call of TRBD1 rests on TCRdb alone, since no DNA is present to check it. The CDR3 covers 16 residues. The germline V gene has CDR1 SGHRS and CDR2 YFSETQ. The CDR3: CASSFSGTLMNTEAFF.

J is TRBJ2-1 and V is TRBV20-1; the D call from TCRdb, TRBD2, cannot be confirmed without DNA. Germline V gene sequence: CDR1 DFQATT, CDR2 SNEGSKA (reference sequence). The CDR3 has 17 amino acids. The CDR3 sequence is CSARTSGRARVYNEQFF.

The genes are TRBV4-2 and TRBJ2-5; TCRdb reports TRBD2, a call that lacks DNA to check it against. Germline assignment: CDR1 LGHNA and CDR2 YNFKEQ. This CDR3 is 16 amino acids long. CDR3 amino acids: CASSQDWREAQETQYF.

The V call is TRBV29-1, the J call TRBJ2-3; checking the TCRdb D call of TRBD2 is not possible without DNA. Germline assignment: CDR1 SQVTM and CDR2 ANQGSEA. This CDR3 has 16 residues. The CDR3 loop reads CSVEEGTSGSTDTQYF.

The chain links TRBV12-3 or TRBV12-4 to TRBJ2-2; the D gene TCRdb calls, TRBD1, cannot be checked with no DNA. The CDR3 runs 16 residues. The CDR3 is CASSSMRDRDGGELFF.

The gene calls are TRBV27 and TRBJ2-7; TCRdb names TRBD1, which stays unverified in the absence of DNA. The CDR3 loop spans 13 amino acids. Germline CDR1 and CDR2: MNHEY and SMNVEV (reference sequence). CDR3: CASSPGQGGEQYF.

The chain employs TRBV7-9 and TRBJ1-1; the D call of TRBD1 rests on TCRdb alone, since no DNA is present to check it. Per germline, CDR1 SEHNR and CDR2 FQNEAQ (reference sequence). The CDR3 is 13 residues long. The CDR3 is CASSSRTGTGAFF.

The chain carries TRBV7-3 and TRBJ2-7; without DNA, the TCRdb call of TRBD1 cannot be checked. In germline, CDR1 is SGHTA, CDR2 FQGTGA. CDR3 length: 15 amino acids. CDR3 loop: CASSLSGGGTYEQYF.

The V and J genes are TRBV7-9 and TRBJ2-1; absent DNA, TCRdb's TRBD2 call cannot be checked. There are 14 residues in the CDR3. CDR1 is SEHNR, CDR2 FQNEAQ, per germline (reference sequence). The CDR3 here is CASSLSGGPNEQFF.

J is TRBJ2-1 and V is TRBV7-9; TCRdb's D call, TRBD2, is unchecked because there is no DNA. The germline CDR1 and CDR2 sequences are SEHNR and FQNEAQ (reference sequence). The CDR3 spans 17 residues. CDR3 region: CASSFEPGGSQYNEQFF.

The CDR3 region is CSVEERLAGNHEQFF. The genes are TRBV29-1 and TRBJ2-1; there is no DNA to check the TCRdb D call of TRBD2. Germline-derived CDR1 and CDR2 are SQVTM and ANQGSEA. The CDR3 loop spans 15 amino acids.

The rearrangement uses TRBV14 and TRBJ2-1; TCRdb's assignment of TRBD1 cannot be checked, as there is no DNA. The CDR3 has 16 residues. Germline V CDR1 and CDR2: SGHDN, FVKESK. The CDR3 here is CASSQDPLRAWGEQFF.

The chain has TRBV7-7 and TRBJ2-2; TCRdb reports TRBD1, a call that lacks DNA to check it against. The CDR3 consists of 14 residues. Germline CDR1 and CDR2: SSHAT and FNYEAQ (reference sequence). The CDR3 here is CASSQTPGSGELFF.

The gene calls are TRBV12-3 or TRBV12-4 and TRBJ2-2; TCRdb's D gene call, TRBD2, goes unchecked for lack of DNA. This CDR3 contains 17 residues. The chain's CDR3 is CASRGLAGTRNTGELFF.